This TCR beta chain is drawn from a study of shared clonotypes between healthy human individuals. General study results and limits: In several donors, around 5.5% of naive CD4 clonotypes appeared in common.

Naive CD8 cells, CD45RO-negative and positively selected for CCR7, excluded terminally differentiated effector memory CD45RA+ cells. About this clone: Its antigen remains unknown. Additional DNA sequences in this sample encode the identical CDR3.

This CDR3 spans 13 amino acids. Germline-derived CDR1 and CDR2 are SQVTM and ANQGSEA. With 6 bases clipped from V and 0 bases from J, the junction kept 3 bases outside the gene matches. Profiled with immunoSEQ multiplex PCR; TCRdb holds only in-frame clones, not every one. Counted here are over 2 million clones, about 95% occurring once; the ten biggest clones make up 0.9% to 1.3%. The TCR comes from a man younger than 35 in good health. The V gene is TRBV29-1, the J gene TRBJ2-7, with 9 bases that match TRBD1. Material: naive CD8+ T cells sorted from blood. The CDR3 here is CSVGQGSSYEQYF. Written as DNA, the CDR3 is TGCAGCGTCGGACAGGGGAGCTCCTACGAGCAGTACTTC.